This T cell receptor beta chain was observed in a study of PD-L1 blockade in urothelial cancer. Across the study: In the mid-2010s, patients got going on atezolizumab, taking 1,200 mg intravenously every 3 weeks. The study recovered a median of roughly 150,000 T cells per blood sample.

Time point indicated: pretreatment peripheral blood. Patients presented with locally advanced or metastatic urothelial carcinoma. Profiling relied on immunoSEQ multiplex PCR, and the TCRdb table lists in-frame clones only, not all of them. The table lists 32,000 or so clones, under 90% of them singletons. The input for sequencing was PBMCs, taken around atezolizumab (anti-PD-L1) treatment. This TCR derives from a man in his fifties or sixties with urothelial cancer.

The CDR3 DNA reads as TGTGCCAGCAGTTCCCCGGGAGGGTTGAATCAGCCCCAGCATTTT. Translated, it gives CASSSPGGLNQPQHF. This rearrangement joins TRBV27 to TRBJ1-5; D gene unclear. This CDR3 region has 15 residues. Trimming cost V 4 bases and J 4 bases, with 14 bases left between them. Germline values: CDR1 MNHEY, CDR2 SMNVEV (reference sequence).